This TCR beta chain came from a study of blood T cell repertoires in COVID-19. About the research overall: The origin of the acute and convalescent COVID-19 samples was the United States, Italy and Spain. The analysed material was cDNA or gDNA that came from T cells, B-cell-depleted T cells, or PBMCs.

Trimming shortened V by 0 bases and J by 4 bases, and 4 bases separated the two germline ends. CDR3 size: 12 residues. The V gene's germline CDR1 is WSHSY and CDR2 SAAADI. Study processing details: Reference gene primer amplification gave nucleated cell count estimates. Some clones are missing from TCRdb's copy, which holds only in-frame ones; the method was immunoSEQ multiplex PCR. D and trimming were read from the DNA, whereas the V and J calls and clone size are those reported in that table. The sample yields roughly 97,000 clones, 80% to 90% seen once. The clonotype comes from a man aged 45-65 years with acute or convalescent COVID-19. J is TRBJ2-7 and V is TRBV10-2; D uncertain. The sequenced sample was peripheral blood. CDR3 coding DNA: TGCGCCAGCAGTGAGTCGAGGTACGAGCAGTACTTC. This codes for CASSESRYEQYF.